This TCR beta chain is from a study of control samples from healthy donors and cancer patients. The CDR3 has 18 amino acids. Germline assignment: CDR1 LGHDT and CDR2 YNNKEL (reference sequence). The germline V and J ends were trimmed by 1 base and 2 bases, with 18 bases remaining between them. Generated by immunoSEQ multiplex PCR, the TCRdb table keeps only in-frame clones and is missing some. This sample has about 160,000 clones, with approximately 94% found just once. The receptor was isolated from a woman between 35 and 50 years old in good health. Material for sequencing was blood. The genes are TRBV3-1 (or the pseudogene TRBV3-2) and TRBJ1-5, with a possible D match to TRBD1 (5 bases). CDR3 residues: CASSQGGTHLRGNQPQHF. The CDR3 DNA is TGTGCCAGCAGCCAAGGGGGGACGCACCTTCGGGGCAATCAGCCCCAGCATTTT.